The entry that follows covers one TCR beta chain sequence. Some clones are missing from TCRdb's copy, which holds only in-frame ones; the method was immunoSEQ multiplex PCR. The sample includes approximately 160,000 clones, approximately 87% of them seen just once. Germline V CDR1 and CDR2: SGHNT, YYREEE (reference sequence). The ends lost 4 bases at V and 3 bases at J; junction bases unmatched: 3. The CDR3 spans 13 residues. These data are taken from a study of cytomegalovirus exposure and HLA in healthy donors. The donors were members of the validation cohort comprising over a hundred subjects, separate from the roughly 670-subject first cohort.

Sequenced sample: PBMCs. This TCR derives from a woman aged 30 to 39 in good health and CMV-seronegative. The rearrangement joins TRBV5-4 to TRBJ1-2, with 7 bases that match TRBD1. The CDR3 sequence is CASSVGTDYGYTF. The DNA of the CDR3 is TGTGCCAGCAGCGTCGGGACAGACTATGGCTACACCTTC. The full variable domain, in which reference TRBV5-4 and TRBJ1-2 provide the parts outside the CDR3, is ETGVTQSPTHLIKTRGQQVTLRCSSQSGHNTVSWYQQALGQGPQFIFQYYREEENGRGNFPPRFSGLQFPNYSSELNVNALELDDSALYLCASSVGTDYGYTFGSGTRLTVV.